This T cell receptor beta chain was identified during a study of cytotoxic CD8 clonotypes in ibrutinib-treated CLL. About the research overall: Patients attained about 25 partial and 2 complete responses; at median approximately 68 months, about 15 remained remitted while around twelve progressed. Averaging across samples gave approximately 260,000 productive templates and roughly 90,000 productive rearrangements. Overall study findings and caveats: Researchers report that baseline clonality outpaced age-matched healthy donors and tracked circulating CD8+ T-cell counts.

V lost 5 bases and J 1 base, leaving 12 bases between the germline ends. Germline V lookup: CDR1 MNHNY, CDR2 SVGAGI (reference sequence). The length of the CDR3 is 14 residues. Sequenced by immunoSEQ multiplex PCR; TCRdb stores in-frame clones only, minus some. Of about 58,000 clones detected, 65% to 75% appear once; the ten largest clones hold about 39%. Turning to this clone: Its antigen is unidentified.

The receptor's source is a human donor with chronic lymphocytic leukemia. The chain employs TRBV6-6 and TRBJ2-7; D unresolved. This material consisted of PBMCs, taken after 12 months of ibrutinib treatment. CDR3 DNA: TGTGCCAGCAGTCTGATAGGGTCGTCCTACGAGCAGTACTTC. Translation gives CASSLIGSSYEQYF.